This is a list of T cell receptor beta chains from one sample in a study of cytomegalovirus exposure and HLA in healthy donors. Using immunoSEQ multiplex PCR, the repertoire was profiled, and TCRdb retains in-frame clones only, with some absent. Of approximately 91,000 clones in the sample, 55% to 80% were seen once. Sequencing was done on a sample of PBMCs. Source of these receptors: a female donor in good health and CMV-seronegative. Both conserved end residues are trimmed from each CDR3.

TRBV6-6	ASSDPGAPTDTQY
TRBV4-1	ASSQLRAYEQY
TRBV10-3	AISVTLAGGYNEQF
TRBV15	ATSRGGGTGELF
TRBV15	ATRSGTGVSGANVLT
TRBV7-6	ASSLWGQGEKLF
TRBV25-1	ASSLEWEQY
TRBV6-6	ASSLRQELNTEAF
TRBV5-4	ASSLRLAGQETQY
TRBV5-8	ASIQRGRGSRNYGYT
TRBV4-2	ASSPKGVEGNEQF
TRBV5-4	ASIDWDSSFTGELF
TRBV18	ASSTQRTGELF
TRBV4-1	ASSQDLGGGKHNEQF
TRBV6-5	ASTKGEASTDTQY
TRBV14	ASSQAGTSGIRETQY
TRBV21-1	ASSTPRRANQPQH
TRBV6-1	ASSGQGSVGQPQH
TRBV25-1	ASSPSGRAVNEQF
TRBV7-9	ASSLAGANTEAF
TRBV7-9	ASSLTGTSTDTQY
TRBV12-5	ASGRRYGDFVTQY
TRBV7-9	ASSLSTGPTTDTQY
TRBV6-6	ASRETAGTSGNEQF
TRBV5-1	ASSFVPGQVYEQY
TRBV28	ASSSLAGVNTGELF
TRBV28	ASSLSRGTEAF
TRBV6-1	ASILTTGARGYT
TRBV4-3	ASSVGLAGVTEQF
TRBV4-1	ASSQSNGQPQH
TRBV28	ASRNRDRGYLNTEAF
TRBV2	ASSGIPGVQETQY
TRBV21-1	ASKGTSGELF
TRBV23-1	ASSQPYRGRIGMDQPQH
TRBV5-6	ASSSRSTGLLGQPQH
TRBV11-2	ASSPGLAGSRTDTQY
TRBV9	ASSGTGTSGNIQY
TRBV28	ASSFRRGNADTQY
TRBV30	ACTRGPEGTQY
TRBV27	ASMSLAGTPYEQY